Listed below are T cell receptor beta chains from one sample, sequenced in a study of cytomegalovirus exposure and HLA in healthy donors. Sequencing was performed with immunoSEQ multiplex PCR; in TCRdb, only in-frame clones are kept and a portion is missing. There are over 120,000 clones in the sample, with approximately 1% held by the top ten. The material sequenced was PBMCs. The receptors were gathered from a male donor in good health and CMV-seronegative. CDR3s leave out the opening cysteine and the closing phenylalanine or tryptophan.

>TRBV15|TRBJ1-1
ATGGGHLTVPNTEAF
>TRBV19|TRBJ1-1
ASRGGGDFSPEAF
>TRBV27|TRBJ2-2
ASRTGGTTNTGELF
>TRBV5-1|TRBJ2-5
ASSFSREKETQY
>TRBV30|TRBJ2-7
AWRLAGGIRSYEQY
>TRBV5-1|TRBJ1-5
ASSPVGGGNQPQH
>TRBV30|TRBJ1-1
AWTTPDRMNTEAF
>TRBV6-6|TRBJ1-2
ASSPDRGRGGYT
>TRBV27|TRBJ2-3
ASRRRSTDTQY
>TRBV19|TRBJ1-1
ASNQPRDRGGITEAF
>TRBV7-9|TRBJ2-7
ASMRTGAGEQY
>TRBV30|TRBJ2-2
AWSGGLAGGPTGELF
>TRBV7-2|TRBJ2-5
ASSYRTGQETQY
>TRBV10-2|TRBJ1-5
ASGQGGLPLNQPQH
>TRBV28|TRBJ2-7
ATAASLSYEQY
>TRBV18|TRBJ1-6
ASSPQDSTNNSPLH
>TRBV5-1|TRBJ2-2
ASSLPGGTGELF
>TRBV9|TRBJ2-7
ASSAGTGATYEQY
>TRBV6-5|TRBJ1-1
ASSKLGLEAF
>TRBV19|TRBJ1-1
ASQGTEAF
>TRBV6-1|TRBJ2-5
ASTPQRSLETQY
>TRBV5-6|TRBJ2-2
ASSLDPAGELF
>TRBV9|TRBJ2-2
ASSVAAGPNTGELF
>TRBV19|TRBJ2-3
ASREGLRRNTQY
>TRBV6-5|TRBJ1-1
ASRTDTTEAF
>TRBV7-8|TRBJ1-5
ASTLRAGRNQPQH
>TRBV11-1|TRBJ2-7
ASSGPAYEQY
>TRBV19|TRBJ1-2
ASIENGGARNYGYT
>TRBV5-1|TRBJ1-2
ASSLGTGGRDGYT
>TRBV29-1|TRBJ1-2
SVVDQGIYGYT
>TRBV27|TRBJ1-1
ASSLTVTGQNTEAF
>TRBV27|TRBJ2-2
ASSLKPGTNTGELF
>TRBV30|TRBJ1-4
ALGGGQGLTNEKLF
>TRBV18|TRBJ2-3
ASSSLGQGSTDTQY
>TRBV30|TRBJ1-1
AWSRTAMNTEAF
>TRBV4-3|TRBJ1-2
ASSQDFRRDNYGYT
>TRBV7-6|TRBJ1-6
ASSTGQGVPLH
>TRBV28|TRBJ1-6
ASTGGGGYSPLH
>TRBV13|TRBJ2-7
ASSSEGPDSYEQY
>TRBV27|TRBJ2-3
ASSPRLATDTQY
>TRBV27|TRBJ2-3
ASSLGTGRTDTQY
>TRBV7-9|TRBJ2-5
ASSLVQRAQY
>TRBV7-9|TRBJ2-1
ASSPRLAGDNEQF
>TRBV28|TRBJ1-2
ASSLGTQGGYGYT
>TRBV27|TRBJ2-7
ASSPQAGAYEQY
>TRBV30|TRBJ1-3
AWSEAGNTIY
>TRBV6-1|TRBJ2-3
ASSDLSGRATDTQY
>TRBV28|TRBJ2-1
ASGGGRGNEQF
>TRBV19|TRBJ1-5
ASSISGQPQH
>TRBV6-5|TRBJ1-2
ASSLDSNYGYT
>TRBV18|TRBJ2-5
ASSPGIQETQY
>TRBV18|TRBJ1-1
ASSPDRDINTEAF
>TRBV15|TRBJ2-5
ATSRNRGGGETQY